Below are 26 T cell receptor beta chains sequenced from a single sample in a study of cytotoxic CD8 clonotypes in ibrutinib-treated CLL. Data came from immunoSEQ multiplex PCR; TCRdb stores just in-frame clones and leaves some out. The table lists more than 200,000 clones, 70% of them singletons. Sequenced material: PBMCs, taken after 24 months of ibrutinib treatment. These receptors all come from a human donor with chronic lymphocytic leukemia.

This rearrangement joins TRBV4-2 to TRBJ2-7; 14 nucleotides align to TRBD2. CDR1 LGHNA and CDR2 YNFKEQ come from the germline V gene. The CDR3 totals 17 residues. With V trimmed by 0 bases and J by 4 bases, 5 bases remained unmatched. CDR3 nucleotides: TGTGCCAGCAGCCAAGATGGGGGACTAGCGGGAGTTTACGAGCAGTACTTC. Amino acids: CASSQDGGLAGVYEQYF.

The rearrangement uses TRBV30 and TRBJ1-5; D call uncertain. CDR1 is GTSNPN, CDR2 SVGIG, per germline (reference sequence). V was cut by 1 base and J by 0 bases, with 7 bases left in between. The CDR3 runs to 14 residues. CDR3: CAWSAQYSNQPQHF. The CDR3 nucleotides read TGTGCCTGGAGTGCACAGTATAGCAATCAGCCCCAGCATTTT.

This clone has only a few counts. The sample contains more than one DNA sequence encoding this CDR3. V usage is TRBV27 and J usage is TRBJ2-7; tentative D call: TRBD1 (6 bases). The CDR3 length is 14 residues. V lost 2 bases, J lost 2 bases, and 10 bases lay in between. The germline V gene has CDR1 MNHEY and CDR2 SMNVEV (reference sequence). CDR3 sequence reads: CASSLRGQTYEQYF. The CDR3 coding sequence is TGTGCCAGCAGTTTAAGAGGACAGACCTACGAGCAGTACTTC.

The V gene is TRBV27, the J gene TRBJ1-2, with D possibly being TRBD1 (5 bases). The V gene's germline CDR1 is MNHEY and CDR2 SMNVEV (reference sequence). The CDR3 is made up of 15 amino acids. V was trimmed by 3 bases and J by 10 bases, leaving 21 bases between them. CDR3 amino acids: CASSFSGQILVSYTF. As DNA, the CDR3 is TGTGCCAGCAGTTTCTCAGGACAAATTTTGGTTTCCTACACCTTC.

The V gene is TRBV9, the J gene TRBJ2-5, with 7 nucleotides matching TRBD1. The germline gives CDR1 SGDLS, CDR2 YYNGEE. After removal of 3 bases from V and 2 bases from J, the junction contained 7 bases not matched to a gene. The CDR3 is made up of 15 amino acids. CDR3 DNA sequence: TGTGCCAGCAGCGCGTCCGACAGGGAACAAGAGACCCAGTACTTC. Translation: CASSASDREQETQYF. Full variable domain (missing parts from reference TRBV9 and TRBJ2-5): DSGVTQTPKHLITATGQRVTLRCSPRSGDLSVYWYQQSLDQGLQFLIQYYNGEERAKGNILERFSAQQFPDLHSELNLSSLELGDSALYFCASSASDREQETQYFGPGTRLLVL.

The V and J genes are TRBV2 and TRBJ1-6; D gene uncertain. CDR3 length equals 14 residues. V lost 5 bases and J lost 8, with 13 bases in between. CDR1 and CDR2 from the germline V gene are SNHLY and FYNNEI. The CDR3 DNA reads TGTGCCAGCAGTACCGCGGAAAGGGATTCACCCCTCCACTTT. Its protein is CASSTAERDSPLHF.

About this clone itself: This sample includes further DNA sequences coding for the same CDR3. The V call is TRBV6-5, the J call TRBJ2-7; 8 nucleotides align to TRBD1. CDR1 and CDR2 (germline): MNHEY, SVGAGI. This CDR3 spans 14 amino acids. Losses at the gene ends were 3 bases for V and 4 bases for J; bases not matched to a gene: 5. CDR3 in amino acids: CASSYGQGTYEQYF. CDR3 coding DNA: TGTGCCAGCAGTTATGGACAGGGAACTTACGAGCAGTACTTC.

In its sample, this clone was seen a few times. The chain links TRBV30 to TRBJ2-7; perhaps TRBD1 as D (5 bases). The length of the CDR3 is 12 residues. Germline V gene lookup returns CDR1 GTSNPN and CDR2 SVGIG (reference sequence). Trimming left V 2 bases short and J 2 bases short, with 7 bases between. DNA of the CDR3: TGTGCCTGGAGTATAGGGGCCTACGAGCAGTACTTC. Translated: CAWSIGAYEQYF.

The chain carries TRBV29-1 and TRBJ2-1; the D is unclear. Trimming pared 4 bases from V and 6 bases from J, leaving 10 bases between. The CDR3 has 12 amino acids. Germline V gives CDR1 SQVTM, CDR2 ANQGSEA. The CDR3 reads CSVVSEANEQFF. The CDR3 region has the DNA TGCAGCGTTGTTTCAGAGGCCAATGAGCAGTTCTTC.

The rearrangement links TRBV5-4 to TRBJ1-2; D ambiguous. The germline V and J ends were trimmed by 1 base and 2 bases, with 9 bases remaining between them. CDR3 size: 14 residues. Germline assignment: CDR1 SGHNT and CDR2 YYREEE (reference sequence). CDR3 sequence: CASSLLRQNYGYTF. In DNA, the CDR3 is TGTGCCAGCAGCTTGTTGAGGCAGAACTATGGCTACACCTTC.

V usage is TRBV14 and J usage is TRBJ1-1; unclear D gene. The V gene's germline CDR1 is SGHDN and CDR2 FVKESK. The V end was cut by 3 bases, the J end by 11 bases, with 13 bases between. CDR3 length: 12 residues. CDR3 protein: CASSHPSEKAFF. The CDR3 DNA reads as TGTGCCAGCAGCCACCCCAGCGAGAAGGCTTTCTTT.

The chain uses TRBV4-1 and TRBJ2-3, with D hard to call. The CDR3 is made up of 15 amino acids. The V and J ends lost 1 base and 0 bases respectively, with 8 bases between them. Germline CDR1 and CDR2: MGHRA and YSYEKL. The CDR3 sequence: CASSQAYLSTDTQYF. The CDR3 DNA reads as TGCGCCAGCAGCCAAGCATACCTTAGCACAGATACGCAGTATTTT.

The rearrangement links TRBV2 to TRBJ2-2; D perhaps matches TRBD2 (6 bases). The germline gives CDR1 SNHLY, CDR2 FYNNEI. V was pared by 0 bases and J by 0 bases, with 8 bases between. The CDR3 totals 16 residues. The CDR3 coding sequence is TGTGCCAGCAGTGAAGCGGGAGGAGCGAACACCGGGGAGCTGTTTTTT. Its protein is CASSEAGGANTGELFF. Full variable domain (missing parts from reference TRBV2 and TRBJ2-2): EPEVTQTPSHQVTQMGQEVILRCVPISNHLYFYWYRQILGQKVEFLVSFYNNEISEKSEIFDDQFSVERPDGSNFTLKIRSTKLEDSAMYFCASSEAGGANTGELFFGEGSRLTVL.

This clone has only a few counts. The chain recombines TRBV7-3 with TRBJ2-3, with D possibly TRBD2 on 6 matching bases. The CDR3 totals 15 residues. Germline assignment: CDR1 SGHTA and CDR2 FQGTGA. Trimming took off 5 bases at V and 5 bases at J, with 17 bases between the two ends. CDR3 sequence: CASSVTGTVLDTQYF. The CDR3 coding sequence is TGTGCCAGCAGCGTGACCGGGACTGTTTTAGATACGCAGTATTTT.

In this sample, this clone turned up once. The V call is TRBV11-2, the J call TRBJ2-1; TRBD2 matches 11 bases. Germline trimming cut 0 bases from V and 9 bases from J; bases unmatched to any gene: 4. Germline loops: CDR1 SGHAT, CDR2 FQNNGV. This CDR3 region has 15 residues. The CDR3 sequence is CASSLDLAGGREQFF. CDR3 nucleotide sequence: TGTGCCAGCAGCTTAGATTTAGCGGGAGGGCGTGAGCAGTTCTTC.

The genes are TRBV7-9 and TRBJ2-7; 8 bases match TRBD1. There are 13 residues in the CDR3. Per germline, CDR1 SEHNR and CDR2 FQNEAQ (reference sequence). V dropped 4 bases and J dropped 5; count of bases not matched to a gene: 4. DNA for the CDR3: TGTGCCAGCAGCTCTAGGACAGGGCACGAGCAGTACTTC. Translation gives CASSSRTGHEQYF.

This CDR3 reads CSVEDGLAGSGEQFF. As DNA, the CDR3 is TGCAGCGTTGAAGATGGCCTAGCGGGATCCGGGGAGCAGTTCTTC. The chain is built from TRBV29-1 and TRBJ2-1; 9 bases match TRBD2. V was clipped by 0 bases and J by 10 bases; unmatched bases: 10. Germline-derived CDR1 and CDR2 are SQVTM and ANQGSEA. The CDR3 runs 15 residues.

This clone occurred a few times. The CDR3 region is CASRRTSGSSSYNEQFF. The CDR3 DNA is TGCGCCAGCAGACGGACTAGCGGGTCGAGCTCCTACAATGAGCAGTTCTTC. The rearrangement links TRBV5-1 to TRBJ2-1; the match to TRBD2 covers 11 bases. V lost 5 bases and J lost 0; bases outside the gene matches: 7. The germline V gene encodes CDR1 SGHRS and CDR2 YFSETQ. The CDR3 is 17 amino acids.

V and J are TRBV2 and TRBJ2-7, with 9 bases lining up with TRBD1. CDR3 size: 17 residues. The junction had 12 bases not matched to a gene; V was cut back by 3 bases and J by 3 bases. Germline loops: CDR1 SNHLY, CDR2 FYNNEI. The CDR3 DNA follows: TGTGCCAGCAGTGACCCCAGGCGGACAGGGGAACACTACGAGCAGTACTTC. Translation: CASSDPRRTGEHYEQYF.

The genes are TRBV14 and TRBJ2-3, with D maybe TRBD1 (5 bases). Trimming stripped 4 bases from V and 3 bases from J, with 14 bases between. This CDR3 region has 15 residues. Germline values: CDR1 SGHDN, CDR2 FVKESK. The CDR3 region is CASSLNTGRTDTQYF. CDR3 bases: TGTGCCAGCAGCCTTAATACAGGAAGGACAGATACGCAGTATTTT.

CDR3 region: CASGTTASNQPQHF. CDR3 DNA sequence: TGTGCCAGCGGGACGACAGCGAGCAATCAGCCCCAGCATTTT. The V and J genes are TRBV27 and TRBJ1-5; D may be TRBD1 (5 bases). The CDR3 sequence is 14 residues long. V lost 8 bases, J lost 1 base, and 12 bases lay in between. Germline V gene data show CDR1 as MNHEY and CDR2 as SMNVEV (reference sequence).

V usage is TRBV30 and J usage is TRBJ1-4; maybe TRBD1 (5 bases). The CDR3 is made up of 11 amino acids. Germline values: CDR1 GTSNPN, CDR2 SVGIG (reference sequence). With 5 bases removed from V and 7 bases from J, the gap between germline ends came to 8 bases. The CDR3, as DNA: TGTGCCTGGGCGACAGTTGAAAAACTGTTTTTT. Its protein is CAWATVEKLFF.

The chain couples TRBV25-1 to TRBJ2-6; possibly TRBD1 for D (5 bases). CDR1 MGHDK and CDR2 SYGVNS come from the germline V gene. The V end was cut by 6 bases, the J end by 0 bases, with 12 bases between. CDR3 size: 16 residues. In DNA form, the CDR3 reads TGTGCCAGCAGCCCGGACATCTCCTCTGGGGCCAACGTCCTGACTTTC. This translates into CASSPDISSGANVLTF.

The chain employs TRBV5-5 and TRBJ2-6; D gene uncertain. V lost 0 bases and J lost 2, with 3 bases in between. From germline, CDR1 is SGHKS and CDR2 YYEKEE (reference sequence). There are 14 residues in the CDR3. CDR3 sequence (DNA): TGTGCCAGCAGCTTGGGCCCTGGGGCCAACGTCCTGACTTTC. Translated, it gives CASSLGPGANVLTF.

The sample holds one count of this clone. The chain joins TRBV6-1 to TRBJ2-7; D perhaps matches TRBD2 (5 bases). Trimming shortened V by 1 base and J by 4 bases, and 14 bases separated the two germline ends. In germline, CDR1 is MNHNS, CDR2 SASEGT. This CDR3 region has 15 residues. The CDR3 spells CASSEEPGSRYEQYF. The CDR3 DNA reads TGTGCCAGCAGTGAAGAGCCGGGGTCTAGGTACGAGCAGTACTTC.

V is TRBV12-5 and J is TRBJ2-3; possible D gene TRBD1, 6 bases. The CDR3 loop spans 14 amino acids. Germline V gene data show CDR1 as LGHNT and CDR2 as FRNRAP. Trimming took off 1 base at V and 5 bases at J, with 10 bases between the two ends. CDR3 nucleotides: TGTGCTAGTGGTTTGGGGGCACAGGGAGATACGCAGTATTTT. Translated, it gives CASGLGAQGDTQYF.